The 2 T cell receptor beta chains given below trace back to one sample, sequenced in a study of blood T cell repertoires in COVID-19. Using immunoSEQ multiplex PCR, the repertoire was profiled, and TCRdb retains in-frame clones only, with some absent. Among about 140,000 clones listed, under 90% were seen once. Sequencing was carried out using PBMCs or T cells enriched from blood (not recorded which). The receptors originated from a woman aged 18-30 years who had been exposed to COVID-19.

This clone was seen more than once but under ten times. The chain combines TRBV20-1 with TRBJ1-1; maybe TRBD1 (5 bases). The CDR3 totals 10 residues. Trimming cost V 6 bases and J 10 bases, with 12 bases left between them. CDR1 DFQATT and CDR2 SNEGSKA come from the germline V gene (reference sequence). The CDR3 DNA reads as TGCAGTGCACACGAAAGGGGAGCTTTCTTT. It is translated as CSAHERGAFF.

The rearrangement uses TRBV27 and TRBJ2-1; 11 bases agree with TRBD2. V shed 1 base, J shed 9 bases, and the junction held 11 bases outside the gene matches. The germline CDR1 and CDR2 sequences are MNHEY and SMNVEV (reference sequence). The CDR3 is 17 residues long. CDR3 loop: CASSLLPRGLAVGEQFF. CDR3 DNA sequence: TGTGCCAGCAGTTTATTACCTCGGGGACTAGCGGTAGGTGAGCAGTTCTTC.